The clone carrying this TCR beta chain was detected many times. Its target is unknown. The sample is drawn from a study of T cells in Graves' hyperthyroidism and ophthalmopathy. The germline CDR1 and CDR2 sequences are DFQATT and SNEGSKA (reference sequence). This CDR3 spans 19 amino acids. The V and J ends lost 5 bases and 0 bases, in that order; junction bases with no gene match: 13. Template material for amplifying TCR beta CDR3 regions consisted of RNA transcripts. The HTBI primer set served for first-round RT-PCR of the TCR CDR3. TCRdb recomputed calls from the multiplex PCR reads with MiXCR, one row per CDR3 protein. The sample carries roughly 180,000 distinct CDR3 sequences, 9.4% recorded once. The hyperthyroidism was newly diagnosed and had lasted under 2 months; the patients were aged 18 to 65. Each diagnosis drew on symptoms, thyroxine, TRAb, thyroid ultrasound and orbital computed tomography findings.

Study-level points and caveats: Patients with ophthalmopathy were separated from those with stable hyperthyroidism by a 13 V-J model.

This receptor was obtained from a young woman with Graves' hyperthyroidism that later progressed to Graves' ophthalmopathy. The chain uses TRBV20-1 and TRBJ2-1; 13 bases are a match to TRBD2. The sequencing input was blood. The CDR3 sequence: CSALTPGLAGVISYNEQFF. The CDR3 coding sequence is TGCAGTGCTTTAACTCCAGGACTAGCGGGAGTCATCTCCTACAATGAGCAGTTCTTC.